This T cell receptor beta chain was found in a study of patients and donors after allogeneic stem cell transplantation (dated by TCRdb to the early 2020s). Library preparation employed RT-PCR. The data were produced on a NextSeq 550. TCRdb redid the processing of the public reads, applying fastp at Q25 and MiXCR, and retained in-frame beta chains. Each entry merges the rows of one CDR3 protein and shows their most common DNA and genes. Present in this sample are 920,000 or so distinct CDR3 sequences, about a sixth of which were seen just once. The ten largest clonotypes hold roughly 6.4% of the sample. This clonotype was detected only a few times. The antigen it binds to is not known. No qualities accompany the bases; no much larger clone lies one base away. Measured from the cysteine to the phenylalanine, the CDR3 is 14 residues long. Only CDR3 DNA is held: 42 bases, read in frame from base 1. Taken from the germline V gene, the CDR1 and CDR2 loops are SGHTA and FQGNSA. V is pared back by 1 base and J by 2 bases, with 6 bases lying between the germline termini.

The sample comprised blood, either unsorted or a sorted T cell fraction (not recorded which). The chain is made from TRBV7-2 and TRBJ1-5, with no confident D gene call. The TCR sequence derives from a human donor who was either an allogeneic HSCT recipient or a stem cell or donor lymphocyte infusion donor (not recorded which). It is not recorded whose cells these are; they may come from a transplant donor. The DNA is TGTGCCAGCAGCTTAGAGACGGGCAATCAGCCCCAGCATTTT. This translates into CASSLETGNQPQHF.